This T cell receptor (beta chain) was captured by sequencing in a study of T cell responses to AZD1222 COVID-19 vaccine. Study-wide points: Regions 160-218 and 743-854 held dominance among vaccine-associated CD4 TCRs, which spanned spike. Donors were mostly white British, more females; clonal diversity possibly underestimated.

This clone appeared a few times. What it recognizes is unknown. The CDR3 consists of 14 residues. Germline V lookup: CDR1 SNHLY, CDR2 FYNNEI. The junction had 6 bases not matched to a gene; V was cut back by 7 bases and J by 5 bases. The method was immunoSEQ multiplex PCR; TCRdb's version includes in-frame clones alone and lacks a portion of them. The sample consists of 140,000 or so clones, approximately 86% of them appearing once. The chain links TRBV2 to TRBJ2-5, with 11 positions matching TRBD2. This TCR was sampled from an adult who received the MenACWY meningococcal vaccine as a control. The sample consisted of peripheral blood, taken 28 days after the second dose of the MenACWY control vaccine. The CDR3 DNA reads TGTGCCAGCACCCTAGCGGGGGGAATTGAGACCCAGTACTTC. This sequence encodes CASTLAGGIETQYF.